Described below is a single TCR beta chain sequence and its context. CDR1 MNHEY and CDR2 SVGAGI come from the germline V gene. The CDR3 has 13 amino acids. The V gene end was trimmed by 5 bases and the J gene end by 6 bases; junction bases not matched to a gene: 6. These data belong to a study of blood T cell repertoires in COVID-19. Methods used by the authors: Amplifying reference gene primers gave estimates of nucleated cell counts. Only in-frame clones appear in the TCRdb table, and some are missing; sequencing was by immunoSEQ multiplex PCR. That table supplies the V and J calls and clone size; D and trimming were determined from the DNA. This table has 70,000 to 90,000 clones, around 82% appearing once.

The sequence came from a woman of 80 years or more with acute or convalescent COVID-19. This chain joins TRBV6-5 and TRBJ2-7, with 8 bases matching TRBD1. What was sequenced was peripheral blood. CDR3 DNA sequence: TGTGCCAGCAGTAGGACAGGGCCGGGCGAGCAGTACTTC. As protein: CASSRTGPGEQYF.